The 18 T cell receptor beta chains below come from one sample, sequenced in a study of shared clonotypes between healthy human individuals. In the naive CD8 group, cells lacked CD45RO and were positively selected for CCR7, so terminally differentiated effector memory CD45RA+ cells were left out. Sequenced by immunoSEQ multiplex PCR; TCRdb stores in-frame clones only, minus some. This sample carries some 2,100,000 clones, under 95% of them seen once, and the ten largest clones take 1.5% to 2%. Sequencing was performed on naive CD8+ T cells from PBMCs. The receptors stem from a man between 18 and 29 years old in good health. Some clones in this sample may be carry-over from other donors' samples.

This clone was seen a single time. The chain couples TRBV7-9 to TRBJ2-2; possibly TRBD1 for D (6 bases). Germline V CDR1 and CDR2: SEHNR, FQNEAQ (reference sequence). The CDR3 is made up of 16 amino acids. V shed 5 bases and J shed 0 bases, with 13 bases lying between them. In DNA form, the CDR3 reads TGTGCCAGCAGCACGGGGACATTCGCGAACACCGGGGAGCTGTTTTTT. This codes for CASSTGTFANTGELFF.

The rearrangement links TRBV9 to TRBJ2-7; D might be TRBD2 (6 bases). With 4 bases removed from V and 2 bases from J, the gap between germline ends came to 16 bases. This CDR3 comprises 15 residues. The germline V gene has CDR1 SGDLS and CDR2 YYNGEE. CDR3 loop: CASSTDWAGTYEQYF. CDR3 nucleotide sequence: TGTGCCAGCAGCACGGACTGGGCGGGAACCTACGAGCAGTACTTC.

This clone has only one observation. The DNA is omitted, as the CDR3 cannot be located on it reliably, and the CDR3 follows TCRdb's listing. Here the CDR3 reads CASSLPSILNNEQFF. The chain employs TRBV7-8 and TRBJ2-1. The V gene's germline CDR1 is SGHVS and CDR2 FQNEAQ. The CDR3 region is 15 residues in length, termini included.

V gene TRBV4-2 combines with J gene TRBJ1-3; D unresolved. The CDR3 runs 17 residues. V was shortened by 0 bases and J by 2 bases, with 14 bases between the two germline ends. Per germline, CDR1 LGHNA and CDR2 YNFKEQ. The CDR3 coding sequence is TGTGCCAGCAGCCAAGAGTCGGTAGTTAGGACTGGAAACACCATATATTTT. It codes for CASSQESVVRTGNTIYF.

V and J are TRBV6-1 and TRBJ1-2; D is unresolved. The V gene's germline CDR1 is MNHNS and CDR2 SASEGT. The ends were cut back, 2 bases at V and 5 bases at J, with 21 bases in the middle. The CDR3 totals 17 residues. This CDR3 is CASSERGGRTFGYGYTF. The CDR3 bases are TGTGCCAGCAGTGAACGCGGAGGGAGGACTTTCGGGTATGGCTACACCTTC.

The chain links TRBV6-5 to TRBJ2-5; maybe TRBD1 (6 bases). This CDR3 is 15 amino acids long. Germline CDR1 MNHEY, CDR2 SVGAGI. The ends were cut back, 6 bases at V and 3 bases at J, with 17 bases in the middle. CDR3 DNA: TGTGCCAGCAGCAAAGGGGGTGGAGAGAAAGAGACCCAGTACTTC. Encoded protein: CASSKGGGEKETQYF.

As DNA, the CDR3 is TGTGCCAGCAGCCGCACGGACAGGGGCGAGCAGTACTTC. Its translation: CASSRTDRGEQYF. The genes are TRBV7-9 and TRBJ2-7, with TRBD1 matching 9 bases. V trimming: 5 bases; J trimming: 6 bases; junction bases outside the gene matches: 5. This CDR3 has 13 amino acids. Per germline, CDR1 SEHNR and CDR2 FQNEAQ (reference sequence).

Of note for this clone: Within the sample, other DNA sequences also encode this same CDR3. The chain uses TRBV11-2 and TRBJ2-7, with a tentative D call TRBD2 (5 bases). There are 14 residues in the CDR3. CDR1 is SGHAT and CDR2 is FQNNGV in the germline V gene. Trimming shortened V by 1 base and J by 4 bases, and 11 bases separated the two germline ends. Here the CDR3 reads CASSLGGSGYEQYF. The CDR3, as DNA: TGTGCCAGCAGCTTAGGCGGGTCTGGTTACGAGCAGTACTTC.

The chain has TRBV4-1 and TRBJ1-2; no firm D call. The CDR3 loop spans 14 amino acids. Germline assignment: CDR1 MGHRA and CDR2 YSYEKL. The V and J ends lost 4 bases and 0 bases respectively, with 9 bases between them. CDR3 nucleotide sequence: TGCGCCAGCAGCCCCATAGACACTAACTATGGCTACACCTTC. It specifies CASSPIDTNYGYTF.

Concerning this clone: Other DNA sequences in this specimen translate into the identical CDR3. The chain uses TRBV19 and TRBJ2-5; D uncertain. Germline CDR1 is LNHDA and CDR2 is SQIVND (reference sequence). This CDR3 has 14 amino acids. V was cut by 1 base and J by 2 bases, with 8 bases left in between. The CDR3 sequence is CASSIVGVQETQYF. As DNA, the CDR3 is TGTGCCAGTAGTATAGTTGGGGTTCAAGAGACCCAGTACTTC.

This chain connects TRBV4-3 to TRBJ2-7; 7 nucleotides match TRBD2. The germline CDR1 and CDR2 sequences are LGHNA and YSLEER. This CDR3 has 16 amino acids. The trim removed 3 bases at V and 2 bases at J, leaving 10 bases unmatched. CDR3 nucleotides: TGCGCCAGCAGCCACGGCGGGCTAGCGGCCCCCTACGAGCAGTACTTC. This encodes CASSHGGLAAPYEQYF.

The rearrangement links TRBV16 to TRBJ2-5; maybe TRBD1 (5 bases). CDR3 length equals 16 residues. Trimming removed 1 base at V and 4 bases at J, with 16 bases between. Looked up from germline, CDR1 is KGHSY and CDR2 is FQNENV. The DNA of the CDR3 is TGTGCCAGCAGCCAATTCCTTCCAGGGCATGTAGAGACCCAGTACTTC. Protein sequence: CASSQFLPGHVETQYF.

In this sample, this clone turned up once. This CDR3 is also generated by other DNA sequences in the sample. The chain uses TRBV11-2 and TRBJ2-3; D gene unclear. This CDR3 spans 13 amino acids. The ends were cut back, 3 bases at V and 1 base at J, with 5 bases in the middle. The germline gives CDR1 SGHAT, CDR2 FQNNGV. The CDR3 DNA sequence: TGTGCCAGCAGCTTCGACGGCACAGATACGCAGTATTTT. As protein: CASSFDGTDTQYF.

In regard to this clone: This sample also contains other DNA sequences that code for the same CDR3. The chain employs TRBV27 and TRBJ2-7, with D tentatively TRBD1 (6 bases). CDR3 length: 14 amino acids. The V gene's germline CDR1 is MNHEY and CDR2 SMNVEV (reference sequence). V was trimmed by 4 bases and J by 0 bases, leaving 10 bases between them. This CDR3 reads CASSSWTDSYEQYF. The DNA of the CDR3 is TGTGCCAGCAGTTCCTGGACAGACTCCTACGAGCAGTACTTC.

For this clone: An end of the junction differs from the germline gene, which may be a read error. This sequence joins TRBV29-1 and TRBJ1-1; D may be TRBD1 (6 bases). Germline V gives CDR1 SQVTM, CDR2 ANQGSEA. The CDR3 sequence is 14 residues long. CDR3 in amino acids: CNVGIRQENTEAFF. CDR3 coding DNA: TGCAACGTTGGAATCAGACAGGAGAACACTGAAGCTTTCTTT.

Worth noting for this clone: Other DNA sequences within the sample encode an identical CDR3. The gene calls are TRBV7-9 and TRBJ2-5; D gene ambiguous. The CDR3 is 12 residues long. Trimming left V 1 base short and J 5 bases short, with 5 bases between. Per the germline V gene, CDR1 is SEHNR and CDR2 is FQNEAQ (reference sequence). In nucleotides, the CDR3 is TGTGCCAGCAGCTTAGTAGGGGAGACCCAGTACTTC. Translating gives CASSLVGETQYF. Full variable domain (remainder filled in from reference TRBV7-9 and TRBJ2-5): DTGVSQNPRHKITKRGQNVTFRCDPISEHNRLYWYRQTLGQGPEFLTYFQNEAQLEKSRLLSDRFSAERPKGSFSTLEIQRTEQGDSAMYLCASSLVGETQYFGPGTRLLVL.

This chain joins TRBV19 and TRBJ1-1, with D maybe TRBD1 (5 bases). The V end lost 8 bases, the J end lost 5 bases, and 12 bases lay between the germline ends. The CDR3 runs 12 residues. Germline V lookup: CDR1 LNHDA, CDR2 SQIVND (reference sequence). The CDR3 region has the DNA TGTGCCAGTGGCTCCCGGGGGACTGAAGCTTTCTTT. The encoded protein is CASGSRGTEAFF. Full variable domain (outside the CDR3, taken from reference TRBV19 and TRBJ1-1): DGGITQSPKYLFRKEGQNVTLSCEQNLNHDAMYWYRQDPGQGLRLIYYSQIVNDFQKGDIAEGYSVSREKKESFPLTVTSAQKNPTAFYLCASGSRGTEAFFGQGTRLTVV.

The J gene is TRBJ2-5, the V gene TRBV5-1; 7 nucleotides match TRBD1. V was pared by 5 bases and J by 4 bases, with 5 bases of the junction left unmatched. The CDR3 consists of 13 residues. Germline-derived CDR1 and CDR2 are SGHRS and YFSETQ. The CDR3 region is CASRHTGAETQYF. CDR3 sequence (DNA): TGCGCCAGCAGACATACAGGGGCAGAGACCCAGTACTTC.